The present T cell receptor (beta chain) was sequenced within a study of shared clonotypes between healthy human individuals. CDR1 is MDHEN, CDR2 SYDVKM, per germline. Germline trimming cut 6 bases from V and 3 bases from J; bases unmatched to any gene: 13. CDR3 length equals 16 residues. None of the donors, who were healthy HIV-negative adults, had recently had acute infections or vaccinations. The donors were all Caucasian adults (living in Nashville, Tennessee). Using immunoSEQ multiplex PCR, the repertoire was profiled, and TCRdb retains in-frame clones only, with some absent. Of hundreds of thousands of clones listed, around 76% are singletons.

J is TRBJ2-7 and V is TRBV28; TRBD1 matches 8 bases. The sequence was collected from a woman in her 40s in good health. Some clones in this sample may be carry-over from other donors' samples. Sequencing was performed on PBMCs. DNA of the CDR3: TGTGCCAGCAGCCCGGACAGGGAACAGGCGTTCTACGAGCAGTACTTC. This codes for CASSPDREQAFYEQYF.